The present T cell receptor (beta chain) was sequenced within a study of CD4 T cells in relation to SARS-CoV-2 and coronaviruses. Study background: ViraFEST: approximately nine-day antigen culture of PBMCs, then TCR beta CDR3 sequencing. No peptide or an HIV-1 Nef peptide pool served as negative control.

As regards this clone: Its specificity is unknown.

Profiling relied on immunoSEQ multiplex PCR, and the TCRdb table lists in-frame clones only, not all of them. The sample has 15,000 to 20,000 clones, around 82% seen once. From germline, CDR1 is MNHEY and CDR2 SMNVEV (reference sequence). The length of the CDR3 is 15 residues. The V gene end was trimmed by 0 bases and the J gene end by 3 bases; junction bases not matched to a gene: 5. The unexposed donors gave CD4+ T cells in 2011-2018, prior to COVID-19. After roughly ten days of culture, CD4+ T cells were isolated. As cell numbers allowed, unexposed-donor CD4+ T cells faced SARS-CoV-2 S/N and four cold-coronavirus spikes.

The specimen sequenced was CD4+ T cells from PBMCs, cultured in vitro. V is TRBV27 and J is TRBJ2-7; 7 nucleotides match TRBD2. The clonotype originates from a human donor in good health. The CDR3: CASSLSASGRYEQYF. The CDR3 bases are TGTGCCAGCAGTTTATCAGCTAGCGGACGCTACGAGCAGTACTTC.